The T cell receptor beta chain described here comes from a study of shared T cell receptors in the human thymus. V was clipped by 3 bases and J by 8 bases; unmatched bases: 4. The CDR3 totals 15 residues. CDR1 LGHNT and CDR2 FRNRAP come from the germline V gene. This clone was counted a few times. This table comes from immunoSEQ multiplex PCR, and its TCRdb copy is limited to in-frame clones, with some not included. The sample comprises approximately 490,000 clones, approximately 78% of which are singletons, and around 0.013% rests with the top ten. These data also featured in a second study, about human thymus T cells. That publication notes: Healthy Finnish infants undergoing corrective surgery for congenital heart defects were the donors. Resections from corrective heart surgery provided thymus tissue. What appeared biased in thymic and blood repertoires was the usage of V and J genes. What related research reported was that thymic repertoires overlapped highly among unrelated individuals.

The material sequenced was thymocytes. The rearrangement links TRBV12-5 to TRBJ2-1; 13 bases are a match to TRBD2. The TCR comes from a boy in the first two years of life with a congenital heart defect. The CDR3 reads CASGLWTSGSHEQFF. The CDR3 DNA sequence: TGTGCTAGTGGTTTATGGACTAGCGGGAGCCATGAGCAGTTCTTC.